These 30 T cell receptor beta chains came from one sample sequenced in a study of T cell repertoires in cytomegalovirus infection. These receptors are not linked to any known antigen. One entry per CDR3 protein results from TCRdb running MiXCR on the reads. In the table there are about 310,000 distinct CDR3 sequences, around 25% of which are singletons. The specimen was cultured PBMCs, collected from culture after CMV antigen stimulation. All receptors come from a human donor in good health (CMV status not recorded). Some clones in this sample may be carry-over from other donors' samples.

This clonotype was seen a few times. The J gene is TRBJ2-2, the V gene TRBV12-3 or TRBV12-4, with D perhaps matching TRBD1 (5 bases). The germline V and J ends were trimmed by 2 bases and 1 base, with 11 bases remaining between them. The CDR3 runs 16 residues. This CDR3 reads CASSLIWGRNTGELFF. CDR3 DNA: TGTGCCAGCAGTTTAATCTGGGGCAGGAACACCGGGGAGCTGTTTTTT.

The CDR3 loop reads CASSGDRRKDGYTF. CDR3 coding DNA: TGTGCCAGCAGCGGGGACAGGCGGAAGGATGGCTACACCTTC. J is TRBJ1-2 and V is TRBV2; 8 bases map to TRBD1. The length of the CDR3 is 14 residues. The J segment lost 6 bases and the V segment lost 6 bases, leaving 9 bases of the junction unmatched. From germline, CDR1 is SNHLY and CDR2 FYNNEI.

The chain combines TRBV11-2 with TRBJ2-5, with D possibly being TRBD1 (6 bases). The CDR3 has 17 residues. Trimming took 1 base from V and 1 from J, leaving 16 bases between them. The germline gives CDR1 SGHAT, CDR2 FQNNGV. In DNA form, the CDR3 reads TGTGCCAGCAGCTTAGCTGGCAACCCCAGGGGCCAAGAGACCCAGTACTTC. Its translation: CASSLAGNPRGQETQYF.

This clonotype was picked up many times. The chain has TRBV12-3 or TRBV12-4 and TRBJ1-1; no clear D. V lost 5 bases and J lost 8, with 21 bases in between. This CDR3 is built from 15 residues. The CDR3 nucleotides are TGTGCCAGCAGTCTCATGTTATCGGGTGAGGTAGAAGCTTTCTTT. This sequence encodes CASSLMLSGEVEAFF.

In regard to this clonotype: An end of the junction differs from the germline gene, which may be a read error. This chain uses TRBV5-6 with TRBJ2-7, with 7 bases matching TRBD1. CDR3 length: 14 residues. Germline V gene lookup returns CDR1 SGHDT and CDR2 YYEEEE. The CDR3 nucleotides are TGTGCCAACAGCTCCCGGACAGGTAGCTACGAGCAGTACTTC. Protein product: CANSSRTGSYEQYF.

This clonotype was found a few times. The rearrangement joins TRBV28 to TRBJ2-7; possibly TRBD1 or TRBD2 for D (5 bases each). Trimming left V 4 bases short and J 0 bases short, with 10 bases between. Germline-derived CDR1 and CDR2 are MDHEN and SYDVKM. The length of the CDR3 is 14 residues. The CDR3 region is CASSSGAASYEQYF. The CDR3 DNA sequence: TGTGCCAGCAGTTCCGGGGCGGCCTCCTACGAGCAGTACTTC.

There are many counts of this clonotype. The V call is TRBV7-2, the J call TRBJ2-2; D is ambiguous. Germline lookup yields CDR1 SGHTA and CDR2 FQGNSA. The CDR3 runs to 11 residues. Between the trimmed V and J ends, which lost 3 bases and 8 bases, there was a span of 4 bases. The CDR3 region is CASSLLGELFF. CDR3 nucleotides: TGTGCCAGCAGCTTGCTAGGGGAGCTGTTTTTT.

The chain recombines TRBV28 with TRBJ2-5, with 9 bases that match TRBD2. Germline-derived CDR1 and CDR2 are MDHEN and SYDVKM. This CDR3 has 15 residues. After removal of 6 bases from V and 4 bases from J, the junction contained 9 bases not matched to a gene. CDR3 residues: CASSSGGGGAETQYF. The DNA of the CDR3 is TGTGCCAGCAGCTCGGGCGGGGGGGGAGCAGAGACCCAGTACTTC.

This clonotype was counted a few times. This chain uses TRBV7-9 with TRBJ1-1; D uncertain. Trimming pared 6 bases from V and 4 bases from J, leaving 9 bases between. CDR1 is SEHNR and CDR2 is FQNEAQ in the germline V gene (reference sequence). The CDR3 is made up of 12 amino acids. CDR3 nucleotides: TGTGCCAGCAGGACCAAGGTCACTGAAGCTTTCTTT. Its translation is CASRTKVTEAFF. Full variable domain (rest looked up from reference TRBV7-9 and TRBJ1-1): DTGVSQNPRHKITKRGQNVTFRCDPISEHNRLYWYRQTLGQGPEFLTYFQNEAQLEKSRLLSDRFSAERPKGSFSTLEIQRTEQGDSAMYLCASRTKVTEAFFGQGTRLTVV.

This clonotype was recorded once. This chain uses TRBV30 with TRBJ2-1; D gene ambiguous. Trimming took off 3 bases at V and 8 bases at J, with 14 bases between the two ends. The CDR3 loop spans 13 amino acids. CDR1 is GTSNPN and CDR2 is SVGIG in the germline V gene (reference sequence). CDR3 DNA sequence: TGTGCCTGGAGGGTCGGAGTTTCAGATGAGCAGTTCTTC. Protein product: CAWRVGVSDEQFF. Looking up the rest from reference TRBV30 and TRBJ2-1 gives the full variable domain: SQTIHQWPATLVQPVGSPLSLECTVEGTSNPNLYWYRQAAGRGLQLLFYSVGIGQISSEVPQNLSASRPQDRQFILSSKKLLLSDSGFYLCAWRVGVSDEQFFGPGTRLTVL.

This clonotype showed up just a few times. The rearrangement links TRBV11-2 to TRBJ2-1; 9 bases match TRBD2. Losses at the gene ends were 5 bases for V and 1 base for J; bases not matched to a gene: 9. This CDR3 region has 17 residues. The germline V gene has CDR1 SGHAT and CDR2 FQNNGV. CDR3 amino acids: CASSRSGRLISYNEQFF. The CDR3 coding sequence is TGTGCCAGCAGCCGTAGCGGGAGATTGATATCCTACAATGAGCAGTTCTTC. The full variable domain, its missing parts supplied by reference TRBV11-2 and TRBJ2-1, is EAGVAQSPRYKIIEKRQSVAFWCNPISGHATLYWYQQILGQGPKLLIQFQNNGVVDDSQLPKDRFSAERLKGVDSTLKIQPAKLEDSAVYLCASSRSGRLISYNEQFFGPGTRLTVL.

This clonotype appeared once. The chain joins TRBV12-3 or TRBV12-4 to TRBJ2-3, with D tentatively TRBD1 (6 bases). This CDR3 contains 14 residues. The V gene lost 6 bases and the J gene lost 6 bases, with 16 bases spanning the gap. The CDR3 nucleotides are TGTGCCAGCAGCTTCCAGGGGCCTTCGGATACGCAGTATTTT. This encodes CASSFQGPSDTQYF.

This clonotype has more than one count but fewer than ten. The chain couples TRBV6-2 or TRBV6-3 to TRBJ1-1; D call uncertain. This CDR3 spans 13 amino acids. Germline loops: CDR1 MNHEY, CDR2 SVGEGT. V was clipped by 2 bases and J by 3 bases, with 7 bases between them. The CDR3 coding sequence is TGTGCCAGCAGTTACGGGTTATACACTGAAGCTTTCTTT. This encodes CASSYGLYTEAFF.

This sequence joins TRBV7-2 and TRBJ2-1, with 7 bases that match TRBD2. The CDR3 extends over 14 amino acids. Trimming removed 5 bases from V and 3 bases from J; junction bases left unmatched: 4. Germline values: CDR1 SGHTA, CDR2 FQGNSA. The DNA for the CDR3 is TGTGCCAGCAGCCCCTGGACTAGCTACAATGAGCAGTTCTTC. Its protein is CASSPWTSYNEQFF.

This clonotype was counted a few times. V usage is TRBV6-2 or TRBV6-3 and J usage is TRBJ1-2, with no clear D. V lost 0 bases to trimming and J lost 0 bases, with 5 bases between them. This CDR3 spans 14 amino acids. The V gene's germline CDR1 is MNHEY and CDR2 SVGEGT. The CDR3 spells CASSYSEANYGYTF. CDR3 DNA sequence: TGTGCCAGCAGTTACTCGGAGGCTAACTATGGCTACACCTTC.

The rearrangement joins TRBV18 to TRBJ2-5; D may be TRBD1 or TRBD2 (6 bases each). The CDR3 has 14 residues. V lost 3 bases and J 5 bases, leaving 13 bases between the germline ends. CDR1 and CDR2 from the germline V gene are KGHSH and LQKENI. The CDR3 protein is CASSPQGGSETQYF. CDR3 DNA sequence: TGTGCCAGCTCACCTCAAGGGGGGTCCGAGACCCAGTACTTC.

This clonotype occurred many times. The rearrangement uses TRBV7-2 and TRBJ2-3, with a tentative D call TRBD1 (6 bases). From germline, CDR1 is SGHTA and CDR2 FQGNSA. The CDR3 runs to 15 residues. The V end was cut by 6 bases, the J end by 1 base, with 14 bases between. The DNA of the CDR3 is TGTGCCAGCAGTCCCAGGGGACAACGCACAGATACGCAGTATTTT. Encoded protein: CASSPRGQRTDTQYF.

This clonotype was seen repeatedly, ten times or more. V usage is TRBV10-2 and J usage is TRBJ2-3; D gene uncertain. The V gene lost 7 bases and the J gene lost 0 bases, with 14 bases spanning the gap. CDR3 size: 15 residues. CDR1 is WSHSY, CDR2 SAAADI, per germline. CDR3 in amino acids: CASTRAELSTDTQYF. CDR3 sequence (DNA): TGCGCCAGCACTCGGGCGGAGTTAAGCACAGATACGCAGTATTTT.

The chain joins TRBV6-1 to TRBJ2-7, with 8 bases that match TRBD1. From germline, CDR1 is MNHNS and CDR2 SASEGT. The length of the CDR3 is 14 residues. The V and J ends lost 5 bases and 6 bases, in that order; junction bases with no gene match: 9. In nucleotides, the CDR3 is TGTGCCAGCAGTCCCGGACAGGGTTATGGCGAGCAGTACTTC. This codes for CASSPGQGYGEQYF.

Many counts were recorded for this clonotype. The chain employs TRBV11-2 and TRBJ2-7; no clear D. V lost 2 bases and J 5 bases, leaving 7 bases between the germline ends. Per the germline V gene, CDR1 is SGHAT and CDR2 is FQNNGV. The CDR3 sequence is 12 residues long. The CDR3 sequence is CASSLSWDEQYV. The DNA for the CDR3 is TGTGCCAGCAGCTTAAGCTGGGACGAGCAGTACGTC.

The chain uses TRBV7-3 and TRBJ2-2; 10 nucleotides align to TRBD1. Germline CDR1 reads SGHTA; CDR2 reads FQGTGA. After removal of 2 bases from V and 7 bases from J, the junction contained 13 bases not matched to a gene. CDR3 size: 18 residues. The DNA for the CDR3 is TGTGCCAGCAGCTTACGCCCCGGGACAGGGGTGTTGGACGGGGAGCTGTTTTTT. Protein: CASSLRPGTGVLDGELFF.

The rearrangement links TRBV19 to TRBJ2-6; 10 bases are shared with TRBD1. Germline V CDR1 and CDR2: LNHDA, SQIVND (reference sequence). There are 17 residues in the CDR3. V shed 11 bases and J 2 bases; nucleotides not matched to a gene: 12. Written as DNA, the CDR3 is TGTGCCGGTCGGAGAGGGACAGGGGACCCTGGGGCCAACGTCCTGACTTTC. Protein sequence: CAGRRGTGDPGANVLTF.

V is TRBV28 and J is TRBJ1-2, with TRBD1 matching over 9 bases. CDR3 length: 13 amino acids. The germline gives CDR1 MDHEN, CDR2 SYDVKM. After removal of 11 bases from V and 8 bases from J, the junction contained 12 bases not matched to a gene. CDR3 sequence: CAGRSGQGGGYTF. DNA for the CDR3: TGTGCCGGAAGATCGGGACAGGGTGGCGGCTACACCTTC.

The table lists this clonotype with a few counts. J is TRBJ2-2 and V is TRBV24-1; D is ambiguous. Germline assignment: CDR1 KGHDR and CDR2 SFDVKD. The V end lost 3 bases, the J end lost 3 bases, and 7 bases lay between the germline ends. CDR3 length: 14 amino acids. In DNA, the CDR3 is TGTGCCACCAGTGATCCTGACTACACCGGGGAGCTGTTTTTT. Its protein is CATSDPDYTGELFF.

This clonotype came up a few times. CDR3 DNA: TGTGCCAGCAGCCAAGATAGTGGAGGGGGCAATCAGCCCCAGCATTTT. It encodes CASSQDSGGGNQPQHF. V gene TRBV4-2 combines with J gene TRBJ1-5; tentatively, D is TRBD1 (5 bases). This CDR3 is 16 amino acids long. V lost 0 bases, J lost 2 bases, and 11 bases lay in between. CDR1 and CDR2 (germline): LGHNA, YNFKEQ.

The rearrangement uses TRBV11-2 and TRBJ2-1, with 10 positions matching TRBD2. With 3 bases clipped from V and 8 bases from J, the junction kept 7 bases outside the gene matches. Germline V gene lookup returns CDR1 SGHAT and CDR2 FQNNGV. This CDR3 region has 15 residues. The CDR3 region is CASSFIAGGRDEQFF. CDR3 DNA: TGTGCCAGCAGCTTCATAGCGGGAGGTAGGGATGAGCAGTTCTTC.

The rearrangement links TRBV10-3 to TRBJ2-2; TRBD1 is a possible D gene (6 bases). Germline V gene sequence: CDR1 ENHRY, CDR2 SYGVKD. The CDR3 runs 17 residues. Trimming shortened V by 6 bases and J by 6 bases, and 23 bases separated the two germline ends. CDR3 region: CAISEDSGDKGAGELFF. In nucleotides, the CDR3 is TGTGCCATCAGCGAGGACTCTGGGGACAAGGGAGCCGGGGAGCTGTTTTTT.

This clonotype was found a few times. The rearrangement uses TRBV18 and TRBJ1-4; weak D call: TRBD1 (5 bases). CDR3 size: 16 residues. The germline CDR1 and CDR2 sequences are KGHSH and LQKENI. V was cut by 6 bases and J by 0 bases, with 14 bases left in between. CDR3 in amino acids: CASSPRGVTTNEKLFF. The CDR3 DNA reads TGTGCCAGCTCCCCTCGGGGGGTTACAACTAATGAAAAACTGTTTTTT.

The sample holds a few counts of this clonotype. The J gene is TRBJ2-2, the V gene TRBV5-6; tentatively, D is TRBD2 (5 bases). Trimming cost V 4 bases and J 0 bases, with 10 bases left between them. This CDR3 spans 15 amino acids. CDR1 and CDR2 from the germline V gene are SGHDT and YYEEEE. This chain's CDR3 is CASSRRVANTGELFF. In DNA form, the CDR3 reads TGTGCCAGCAGCCGGCGGGTGGCGAACACCGGGGAGCTGTTTTTT.

The chain carries TRBV12-3 or TRBV12-4 and TRBJ2-1; D possibly corresponds to TRBD2 (6 bases). V gave up 6 bases and J gave up 1 base, with 10 bases separating them. The CDR3 consists of 14 residues. The CDR3 DNA follows: TGTGCCAGCAGCCGGGAGTTGTCCTACAATGAGCAGTTCTTC. Protein: CASSRELSYNEQFF.